The 2 T cell receptor beta chains in this list originate from one sample, sequenced in a study of neurological immune-mediated disorders (dated by TCRdb to about 2019). Library preparation employed 5' RACE. The sequencing machine was an Illumina HiSeq 2500. Using fastp at Q25 and MiXCR, TCRdb reprocessed the public reads and kept productive beta chains. Rows are unified per CDR3 protein, each entry keeping the most common DNA and genes. The sample profile shows 55,000 to 75,000 distinct CDR3 sequences; roughly an eighth of them were found once. Of the sample, around 4.3% is held by the ten largest clones. Reading the label with the study, this specimen's time point is: longitudinal time-point 1 (baseline). Sequenced: PBMCs. Every receptor here comes from a female donor with HTLV-1-associated myelopathy (HAM/TSP).

This clonotype has at least ten counts. The chain joins TRBV28 to TRBJ2-1, with 8 bases that match TRBD2. Germline V gives CDR1 MDHEN, CDR2 SYDVKM. CDR3 length: 15 amino acids. V shed 5 bases and J 5 bases; nucleotides not matched to a gene: 8. Here the CDR3 reads CASSPVGLGDNEQFF. Here the CDR3 DNA reads TGTGCCAGCAGTCCGGTGGGACTAGGGGACAATGAGCAGTTCTTC.

The table lists this clonotype with many counts. The genes are TRBV20-1 and TRBJ1-6, with 7 bases lining up with TRBD1. V was clipped by 5 bases and J by 2 bases; unmatched bases: 0. Looked up from germline, CDR1 is DFQATT and CDR2 is SNEGSKA (reference sequence). The CDR3 loop spans 13 amino acids. In DNA form, the CDR3 reads TGCAGTGCTGGGACAGCCTATAATTCACCCCTCCACTTT. Amino acids: CSAGTAYNSPLHF.